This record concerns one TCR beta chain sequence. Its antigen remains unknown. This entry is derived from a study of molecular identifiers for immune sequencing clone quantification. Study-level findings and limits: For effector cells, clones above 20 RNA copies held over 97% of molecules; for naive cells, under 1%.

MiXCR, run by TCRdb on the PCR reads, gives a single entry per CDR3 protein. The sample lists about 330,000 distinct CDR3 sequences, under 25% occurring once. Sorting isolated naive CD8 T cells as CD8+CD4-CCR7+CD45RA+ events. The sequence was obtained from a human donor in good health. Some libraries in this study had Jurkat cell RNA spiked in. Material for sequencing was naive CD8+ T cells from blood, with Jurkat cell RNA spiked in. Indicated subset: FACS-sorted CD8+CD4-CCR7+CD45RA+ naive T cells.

The CDR3 spells CAWSVIETSGGRTYNEQFF. CDR3 coding DNA: TGTGCCTGGAGTGTAATTGAAACTAGCGGGGGGAGGACCTACAATGAGCAGTTCTTC. The chain is built from TRBV30 and TRBJ2-1; TRBD2 matches at 12 bases. With 0 bases clipped from V and 2 bases from J, the junction kept 11 bases outside the gene matches. Germline lookup yields CDR1 GTSNPN and CDR2 SVGIG (reference sequence). This CDR3 contains 19 residues.